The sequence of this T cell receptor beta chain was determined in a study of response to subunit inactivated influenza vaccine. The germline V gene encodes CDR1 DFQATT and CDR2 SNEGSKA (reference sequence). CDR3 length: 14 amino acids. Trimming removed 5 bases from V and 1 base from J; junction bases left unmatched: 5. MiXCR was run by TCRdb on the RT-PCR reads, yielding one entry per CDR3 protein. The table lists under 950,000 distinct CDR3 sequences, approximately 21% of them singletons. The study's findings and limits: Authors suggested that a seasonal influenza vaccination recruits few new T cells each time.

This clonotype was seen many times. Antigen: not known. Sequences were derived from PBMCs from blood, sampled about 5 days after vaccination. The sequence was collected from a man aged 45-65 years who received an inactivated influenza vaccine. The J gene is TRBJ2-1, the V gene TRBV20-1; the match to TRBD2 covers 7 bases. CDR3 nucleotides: TGCAGTGCTCCTAGCGGTTCATCCTACAATGAGCAGTTCTTC. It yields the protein CSAPSGSSYNEQFF.